These 12 T cell receptor beta chains came from one sample sequenced in a study of T cell responses to AZD1222 COVID-19 vaccine. Sequencing used immunoSEQ multiplex PCR; TCRdb keeps in-frame clones, though not all of them. The data show about 77,000 clones, about 92% seen once. This specimen was peripheral blood, taken 28 days after the second AZD1222 dose. These receptors originate from an adult who received the AZD1222 COVID-19 vaccine.

This clone was seen once. This chain links TRBV6-2 or TRBV6-3 with TRBJ2-4; 8 bases agree with TRBD2. The CDR3 spans 16 residues. Per the germline V gene, CDR1 is MNHEY and CDR2 is SVGEGT. V shed 3 bases and J 3 bases; nucleotides not matched to a gene: 7. For the CDR3, the DNA is TGTGCCAGCAGTTATAGCGGGGCCGGCATCAAAAACATTCAGTACTTC. Its translation: CASSYSGAGIKNIQYF.

J is TRBJ1-1 and V is TRBV28; TRBD1 is a possible D gene (6 bases). Deletions cut 5 bases from V and 0 bases from J, with 10 bases between. The length of the CDR3 is 14 residues. Per germline, CDR1 MDHEN and CDR2 SYDVKM. The CDR3 bases are TGTGCCAGCAGTGCCAGACAGGTGAACACTGAAGCTTTCTTT. This translates into CASSARQVNTEAFF.

The rearrangement uses TRBV7-2 and TRBJ1-2; a possible D gene is TRBD1 (5 bases). Germline CDR1 SGHTA, CDR2 FQGNSA. Trimming stripped 1 base from V and 13 bases from J, with 13 bases between. The CDR3 extends over 12 amino acids. The CDR3 nucleotides read TGTGCCAGCAGCTTAGATGGGGGTATGAGCACCTTC. This translates into CASSLDGGMSTF.

The chain combines TRBV7-2 with TRBJ1-2, with 7 bases aligning to TRBD1. The CDR3 has 14 residues. V shed 5 bases and J 4 bases; nucleotides not matched to a gene: 7. Germline V gives CDR1 SGHTA, CDR2 FQGNSA. The CDR3 region has the DNA TGTGCCAGCAGCGCACTGACAGGGACCTATGGCTACACCTTC. It codes for CASSALTGTYGYTF.

The chain recombines TRBV5-6 with TRBJ2-4, with unresolved D. Germline CDR1 SGHDT, CDR2 YYEEEE. Trimming cost V 2 bases and J 4 bases, with 4 bases left between them. CDR3 length: 12 amino acids. The CDR3 is CASSLEKNIQYF. The CDR3 bases are TGTGCCAGCAGCTTAGAGAAAAACATTCAGTACTTC.

The chain recombines TRBV30 with TRBJ1-2; tentatively, D is TRBD1 (6 bases). CDR1 and CDR2 from the germline V gene are GTSNPN and SVGIG (reference sequence). CDR3 length: 12 amino acids. The ends were cut back, 3 bases at V and 8 bases at J, with 13 bases in the middle. The DNA for the CDR3 is TGTGCCTGGAGCCCCGGTACAGGGGGCTACACCTTC. Translating it yields CAWSPGTGGYTF.

This chain uses TRBV7-2 with TRBJ2-1; D is unresolved. Germline V gene sequence: CDR1 SGHTA, CDR2 FQGNSA. Between the trimmed V and J ends, which lost 4 bases and 8 bases, there was a span of 6 bases. The CDR3 is 11 residues long. The CDR3, as DNA: TGTGCCAGCAGCTCCTGGGATGAGCAGTTCTTC. It is translated as CASSSWDEQFF.

CDR3 region: CASSPTGTYGANVLTF. In DNA form, the CDR3 reads TGTGCCAGCAGCCCCACGGGAACTTATGGGGCCAACGTCCTGACTTTC. The chain combines TRBV7-2 with TRBJ2-6, with D possibly being TRBD2 (5 bases). Germline V gives CDR1 SGHTA, CDR2 FQGNSA. Trimming shortened V by 5 bases and J by 3 bases, and 14 bases separated the two germline ends. The CDR3 has 16 amino acids.

This rearrangement joins TRBV4-1 to TRBJ1-2; D is undetermined. In germline, CDR1 is MGHRA, CDR2 YSYEKL. Trimming removed 0 bases at V and 13 bases at J, with 9 bases between. The CDR3 sequence is 11 residues long. The CDR3 region is CASSQDRRSTF. DNA of the CDR3: TGCGCCAGCAGCCAAGATCGCAGAAGCACCTTC.

J is TRBJ2-3 and V is TRBV2, with TRBD2 matching 7 bases. Germline-derived CDR1 and CDR2 are SNHLY and FYNNEI. The CDR3 runs to 14 residues. After removal of 5 bases from V and 7 bases from J, the junction contained 9 bases not matched to a gene. This chain's CDR3 is CASSPRTSSNTQYF. In DNA form, the CDR3 reads TGTGCCAGCAGTCCTCGGACTAGTTCGAATACGCAGTATTTT.

V gene TRBV5-4 combines with J gene TRBJ2-2; 10 nucleotides agree with TRBD2. The junction had 11 bases not matched to a gene; V was cut back by 5 bases and J by 7 bases. The CDR3 is 16 residues long. CDR1 is SGHNT and CDR2 is YYREEE in the germline V gene (reference sequence). The CDR3 spells CASRGGLAGEDGELFF. In nucleotides, the CDR3 is TGTGCCAGCAGAGGGGGTCTAGCGGGAGAGGACGGGGAGCTGTTTTTT.

The rearrangement links TRBV4-2 to TRBJ1-6; the D is unclear. The CDR3 extends over 16 amino acids. From germline, CDR1 is LGHNA and CDR2 YNFKEQ. V was trimmed by 0 bases and J by 9 bases, leaving 15 bases between them. This CDR3 reads CASSQETVMKSSPLHF. For the CDR3, the DNA is TGTGCCAGCAGCCAAGAAACGGTTATGAAGTCTTCACCCCTCCACTTT.